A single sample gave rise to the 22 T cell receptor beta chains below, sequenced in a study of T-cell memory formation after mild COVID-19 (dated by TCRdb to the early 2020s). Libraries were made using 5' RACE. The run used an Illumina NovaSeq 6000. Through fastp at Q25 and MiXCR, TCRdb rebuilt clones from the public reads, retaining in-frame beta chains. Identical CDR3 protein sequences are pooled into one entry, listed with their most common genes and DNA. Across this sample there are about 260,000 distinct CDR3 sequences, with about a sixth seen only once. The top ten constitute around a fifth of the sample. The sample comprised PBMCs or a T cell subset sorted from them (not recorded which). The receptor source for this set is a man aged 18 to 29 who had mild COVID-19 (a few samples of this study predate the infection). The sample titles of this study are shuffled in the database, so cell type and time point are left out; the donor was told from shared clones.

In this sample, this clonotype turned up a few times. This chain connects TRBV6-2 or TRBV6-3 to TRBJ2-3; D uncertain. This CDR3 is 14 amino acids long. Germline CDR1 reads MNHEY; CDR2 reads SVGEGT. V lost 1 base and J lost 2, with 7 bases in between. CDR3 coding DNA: TGTGCCAGCAGTTACTGGAAGGTCACAGATACGCAGTATTTT. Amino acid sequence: CASSYWKVTDTQYF.

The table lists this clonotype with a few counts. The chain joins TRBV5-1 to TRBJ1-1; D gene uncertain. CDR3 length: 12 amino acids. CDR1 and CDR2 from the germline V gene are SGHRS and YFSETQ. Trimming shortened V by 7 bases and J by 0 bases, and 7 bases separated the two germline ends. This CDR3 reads CASGYVNTEAFF. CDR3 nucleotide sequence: TGCGCCAGCGGGTACGTGAACACTGAAGCTTTCTTT.

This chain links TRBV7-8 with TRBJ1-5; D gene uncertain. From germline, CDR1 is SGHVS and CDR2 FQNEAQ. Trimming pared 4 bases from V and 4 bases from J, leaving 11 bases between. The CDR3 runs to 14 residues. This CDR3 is CASSSLSLNQPQHF. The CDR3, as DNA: TGTGCCAGCAGCTCATTGTCCCTGAATCAGCCCCAGCATTTT.

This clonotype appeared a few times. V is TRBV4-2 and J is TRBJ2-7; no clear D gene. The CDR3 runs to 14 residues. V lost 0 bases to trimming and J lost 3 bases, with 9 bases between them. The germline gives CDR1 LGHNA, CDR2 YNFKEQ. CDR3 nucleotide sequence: TGTGCCAGCAGCCAAGATAGGCTAGACTACGAGCAGTACTTC. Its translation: CASSQDRLDYEQYF.

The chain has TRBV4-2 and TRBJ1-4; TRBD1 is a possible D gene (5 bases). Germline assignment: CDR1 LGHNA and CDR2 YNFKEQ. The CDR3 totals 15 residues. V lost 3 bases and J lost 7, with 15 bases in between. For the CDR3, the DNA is TGTGCCAGCAGCCATGGGCAGGGCCCGGGTGAAAAACTGTTTTTT. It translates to CASSHGQGPGEKLFF.

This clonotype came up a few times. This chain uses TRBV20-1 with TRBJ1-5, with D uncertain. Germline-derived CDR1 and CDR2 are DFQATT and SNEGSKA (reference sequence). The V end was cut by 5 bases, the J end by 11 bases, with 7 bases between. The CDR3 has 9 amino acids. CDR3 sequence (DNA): TGCAGTGCTCCGGGATCCCAGCATTTT. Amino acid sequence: CSAPGSQHF.

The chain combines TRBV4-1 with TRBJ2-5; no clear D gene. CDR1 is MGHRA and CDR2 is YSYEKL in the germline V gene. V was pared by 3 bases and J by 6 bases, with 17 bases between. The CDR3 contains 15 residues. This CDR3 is CASSQTGPLIKTQYF. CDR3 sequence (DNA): TGCGCCAGCAGCCAGACCGGGCCACTCATCAAGACCCAGTACTTC.

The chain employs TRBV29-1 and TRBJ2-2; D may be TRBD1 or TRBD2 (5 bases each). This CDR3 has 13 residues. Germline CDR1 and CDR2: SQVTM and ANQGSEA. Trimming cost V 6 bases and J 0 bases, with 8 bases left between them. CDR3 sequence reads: CSVRGANTGELFF. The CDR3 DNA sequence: TGCAGCGTGCGAGGGGCGAACACCGGGGAGCTGTTTTTT.

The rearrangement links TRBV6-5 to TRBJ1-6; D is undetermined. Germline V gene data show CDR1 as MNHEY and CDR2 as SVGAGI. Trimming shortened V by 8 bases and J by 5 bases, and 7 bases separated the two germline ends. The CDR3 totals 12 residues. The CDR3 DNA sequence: TGTGCCAGCGGCAGAGATAATTCACCCCTCCACTTT. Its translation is CASGRDNSPLHF.

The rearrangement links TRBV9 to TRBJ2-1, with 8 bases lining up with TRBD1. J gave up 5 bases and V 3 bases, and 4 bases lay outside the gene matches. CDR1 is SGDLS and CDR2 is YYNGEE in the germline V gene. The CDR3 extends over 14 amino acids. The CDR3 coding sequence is TGTGCCAGCAGCGAACAGGGGGGAAACAATGAGCAGTTCTTC. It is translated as CASSEQGGNNEQFF.

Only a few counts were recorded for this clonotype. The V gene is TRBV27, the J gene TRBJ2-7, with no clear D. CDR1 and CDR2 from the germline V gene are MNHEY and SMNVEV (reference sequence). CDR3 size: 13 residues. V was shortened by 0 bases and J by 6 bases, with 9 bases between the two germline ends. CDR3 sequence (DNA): TGTGCCAGCAGTTTATCGAAAACGATCGAGCAGTACTTC. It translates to CASSLSKTIEQYF.

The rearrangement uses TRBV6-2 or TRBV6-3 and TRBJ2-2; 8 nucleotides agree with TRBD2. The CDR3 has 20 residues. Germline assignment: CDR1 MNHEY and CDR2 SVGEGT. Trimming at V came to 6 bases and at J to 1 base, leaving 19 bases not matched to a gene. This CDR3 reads CASSWGRGADYLGNTGELFF. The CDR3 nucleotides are TGTGCCAGCAGCTGGGGGCGGGGGGCTGACTACCTTGGGAACACCGGGGAGCTGTTTTTT.

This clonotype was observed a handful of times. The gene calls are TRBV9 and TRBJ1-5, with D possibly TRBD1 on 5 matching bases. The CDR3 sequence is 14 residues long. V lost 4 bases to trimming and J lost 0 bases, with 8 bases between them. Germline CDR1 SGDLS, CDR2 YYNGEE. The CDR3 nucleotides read TGTGCCAGCAGCCCGGGGGTTAGCAATCAGCCCCAGCATTTT. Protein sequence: CASSPGVSNQPQHF.

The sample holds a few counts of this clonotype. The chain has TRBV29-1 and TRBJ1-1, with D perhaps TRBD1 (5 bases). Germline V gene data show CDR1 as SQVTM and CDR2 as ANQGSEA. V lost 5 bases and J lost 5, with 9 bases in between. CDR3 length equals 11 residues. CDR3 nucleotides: TGCAGCGTTCTCAGGGTGACTGAAGCTTTCTTT. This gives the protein CSVLRVTEAFF.

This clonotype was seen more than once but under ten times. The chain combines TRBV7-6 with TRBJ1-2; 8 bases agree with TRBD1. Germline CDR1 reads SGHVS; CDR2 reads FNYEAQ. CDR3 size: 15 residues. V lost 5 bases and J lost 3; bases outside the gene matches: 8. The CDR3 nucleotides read TGTGCCAGCAGCCTAGGGACAGGAGGTGACTATGGCTACACCTTC. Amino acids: CASSLGTGGDYGYTF.

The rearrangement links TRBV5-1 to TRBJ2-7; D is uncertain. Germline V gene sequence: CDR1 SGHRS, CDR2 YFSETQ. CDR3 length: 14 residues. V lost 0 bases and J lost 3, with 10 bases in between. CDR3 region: CASSLVPGSYEQYF. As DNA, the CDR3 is TGCGCCAGCAGCTTGGTTCCGGGTAGCTACGAGCAGTACTTC.

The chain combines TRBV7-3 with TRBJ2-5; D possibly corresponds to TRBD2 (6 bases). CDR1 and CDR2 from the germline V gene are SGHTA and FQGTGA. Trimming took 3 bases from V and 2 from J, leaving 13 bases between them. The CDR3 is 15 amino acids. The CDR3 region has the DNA TGTGCCAGCAGCTTCCGGTCGGGGAGGCAAGAGACCCAGTACTTC. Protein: CASSFRSGRQETQYF. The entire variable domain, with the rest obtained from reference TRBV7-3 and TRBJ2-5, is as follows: GAGVSQTPSNKVTEKGKYVELRCDPISGHTALYWYRQSLGQGPEFLIYFQGTGAADDSGLPNDRFFAVRPEGSVSTLKIQRTERGDSAVYLCASSFRSGRQETQYFGPGTRLLVL.

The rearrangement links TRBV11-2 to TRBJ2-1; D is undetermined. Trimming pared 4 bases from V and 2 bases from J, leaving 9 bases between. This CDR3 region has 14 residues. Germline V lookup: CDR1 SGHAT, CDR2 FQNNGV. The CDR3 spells CASSSHSPYNEQFF. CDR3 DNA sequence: TGTGCCAGCAGCTCCCATAGCCCCTACAATGAGCAGTTCTTC.

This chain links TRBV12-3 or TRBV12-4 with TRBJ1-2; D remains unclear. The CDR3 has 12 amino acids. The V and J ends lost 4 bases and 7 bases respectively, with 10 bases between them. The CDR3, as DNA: TGTGCCAGCAGTTGGGAACGGGGTGGCTACACCTTC. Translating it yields CASSWERGGYTF.

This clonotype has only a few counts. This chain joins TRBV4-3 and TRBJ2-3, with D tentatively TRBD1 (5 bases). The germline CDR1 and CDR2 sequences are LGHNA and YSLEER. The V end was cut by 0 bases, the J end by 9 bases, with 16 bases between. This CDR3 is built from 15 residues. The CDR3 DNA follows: TGCGCCAGCAGCCAAGATCCGGTTCTCCAGGGCACGCAGTATTTT. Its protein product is CASSQDPVLQGTQYF.

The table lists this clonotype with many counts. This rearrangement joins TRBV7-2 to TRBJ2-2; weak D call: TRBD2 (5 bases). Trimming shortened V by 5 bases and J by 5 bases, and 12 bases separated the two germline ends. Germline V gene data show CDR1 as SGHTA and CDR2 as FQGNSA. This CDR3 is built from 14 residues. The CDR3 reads CASSIGWETGELFF. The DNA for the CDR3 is TGTGCCAGCAGCATCGGGTGGGAGACCGGGGAGCTGTTTTTT.

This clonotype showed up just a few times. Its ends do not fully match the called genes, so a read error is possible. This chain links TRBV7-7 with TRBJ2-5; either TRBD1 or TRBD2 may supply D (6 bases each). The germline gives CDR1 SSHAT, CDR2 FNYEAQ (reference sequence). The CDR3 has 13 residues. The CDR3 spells CASSATRGETQYF. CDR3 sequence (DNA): TGTGCTAGCAGCGCGACTAGGGGGGAGACCCAGTACTTC.